One and the same sample provided the 29 T cell receptor beta chains below, sequenced in a study of blood T cell repertoires in COVID-19. Profiling relied on immunoSEQ multiplex PCR, and the TCRdb table lists in-frame clones only, not all of them. The repertoire includes roughly 120,000 clones, around 85% of them detected once, and about 2.5% sits in the top ten. Specimen: peripheral blood. The source is a man in his fifties or sixties with acute or convalescent COVID-19.

This chain links TRBV28 with TRBJ2-1; the match to TRBD1 covers 9 bases. The V segment lost 8 bases and the J segment 7 bases; nucleotides outside the gene matches: 9. The CDR3 runs 14 residues. CDR1 and CDR2 (germline): MDHEN, SYDVKM. The CDR3 is CASFSGTGINEQFF. CDR3 sequence (DNA): TGTGCCAGCTTCTCCGGGACAGGGATTAATGAGCAGTTCTTC.

The J gene is TRBJ2-3, the V gene TRBV5-6; a weak D match, TRBD1 (6 bases). The germline gives CDR1 SGHDT, CDR2 YYEEEE. The ends were cut back, 6 bases at V and 4 bases at J, with 12 bases in the middle. The CDR3 consists of 13 residues. The CDR3 DNA sequence: TGTGCCAGCACCTTAAAGGGGGCAGATACGCAGTATTTT. Its protein is CASTLKGADTQYF.

The gene calls are TRBV24-1 and TRBJ1-5, with D possibly being TRBD1 (6 bases). Trimming pared 6 bases from V and 1 base from J, leaving 18 bases between. CDR1 KGHDR and CDR2 SFDVKD come from the germline V gene. CDR3 length: 17 residues. The CDR3 region is CATSPSGGQGSNQPQHF. The CDR3 region has the DNA TGTGCCACCAGTCCCAGCGGGGGGCAGGGAAGCAATCAGCCCCAGCATTTT.

The CDR3 loop is CASSYSWGQGAYEQYF. DNA of the CDR3: TGTGCCAGCAGTTACTCCTGGGGACAGGGGGCCTACGAGCAGTACTTC. The J gene is TRBJ2-7, the V gene TRBV6-5; 11 bases agree with TRBD1. The CDR3 has 16 amino acids. Germline assignment: CDR1 MNHEY and CDR2 SVGAGI. V lost 0 bases, J lost 2 bases, and 3 bases stayed unmatched.

The chain recombines TRBV28 with TRBJ1-5; D not certain. Germline CDR1 and CDR2: MDHEN and SYDVKM. This CDR3 is 14 amino acids long. Trimming pared 6 bases from V and 4 bases from J, leaving 13 bases between. CDR3 sequence (DNA): TGTGCCAGCAGCTCTACCCGAGGGAATCAGCCCCAGCATTTT. Its translation: CASSSTRGNQPQHF.

This clone occurred a few times. This chain connects TRBV5-4 to TRBJ1-1, with unresolved D. The germline gives CDR1 SGHNT, CDR2 YYREEE (reference sequence). Trimming removed 1 base at V and 5 bases at J, with 9 bases between. The CDR3 sequence is 13 residues long. CDR3 protein: CASSLQRGTEAFF. CDR3 nucleotide sequence: TGTGCCAGCAGCTTGCAACGGGGTACTGAAGCTTTCTTT.

CDR3 protein: CASSKPTRAPRNQPQHF. CDR3 DNA: TGTGCCAGCAGCAAGCCTACCAGGGCACCAAGAAATCAGCCCCAGCATTTT. The chain joins TRBV7-9 to TRBJ1-5; a possible D gene is TRBD1 (5 bases). CDR1 is SEHNR and CDR2 is FQNEAQ in the germline V gene (reference sequence). This CDR3 region has 17 residues. Trimming removed 5 bases from V and 4 bases from J, with 21 bases in between.

This rearrangement joins TRBV7-3 to TRBJ2-3, with 10 bases fitting TRBD1. The CDR3 runs to 14 residues. CDR1 SGHTA and CDR2 FQGTGA come from the germline V gene. After removal of 5 bases from V and 4 bases from J, the junction contained 3 bases not matched to a gene. This CDR3 reads CASSRDRGSDTQYF. CDR3 nucleotide sequence: TGTGCCAGCAGCCGGGACAGGGGATCAGATACGCAGTATTTT.

This chain joins TRBV18 and TRBJ2-1; 12 bases map to TRBD2. The length of the CDR3 is 16 residues. CDR1 is KGHSH and CDR2 is LQKENI in the germline V gene. The ends lost 0 bases at V and 7 bases at J; junction bases unmatched: 4. CDR3 coding DNA: TGTGCCAGCTCACCACCGCTAGCGGGGGGGCCGAATGAGCAGTTCTTC. This gives the protein CASSPPLAGGPNEQFF.

As DNA, the CDR3 is TGTGCCAGCAGCTTAACTAGCGGGAGGCATAACGGCAATGAGCAGTTCTTC. Amino acid sequence: CASSLTSGRHNGNEQFF. The rearrangement links TRBV7-3 to TRBJ2-1, with 10 bases identical to TRBD2. The ends lost 0 bases at V and 6 bases at J; junction bases unmatched: 8. The germline V gene encodes CDR1 SGHTA and CDR2 FQGTGA. The CDR3 is 17 amino acids.

This clone appeared once. The V and J genes are TRBV19 and TRBJ2-2, with 7 bases fitting TRBD2. V shed 3 bases and J 4 bases; nucleotides not matched to a gene: 5. Germline V gene lookup returns CDR1 LNHDA and CDR2 SQIVND (reference sequence). The CDR3 is 15 residues long. The CDR3 region is CASSMRREGTGELFF. The CDR3, as DNA: TGTGCCAGTAGTATGCGCAGGGAGGGCACCGGGGAGCTGTTTTTT.

CDR3 residues: CASSLAGQVGDINEQFF. CDR3 bases: TGTGCCAGCAGTCTCGCCGGACAGGTGGGGGATATCAATGAGCAGTTCTTC. The chain recombines TRBV27 with TRBJ2-1; 7 nucleotides align to TRBD1. CDR3 length: 17 amino acids. Germline V lookup: CDR1 MNHEY, CDR2 SMNVEV (reference sequence). The J segment lost 6 bases and the V segment lost 5 bases, leaving 16 bases of the junction unmatched.

The J gene is TRBJ1-1, the V gene TRBV25-1; D is uncertain. The CDR3 loop spans 12 amino acids. Germline CDR1 and CDR2: MGHDK and SYGVNS. V dropped 9 bases and J dropped 5 bases, with 13 bases sitting between them. CDR3 protein: CASTRVKTEAFF. CDR3 nucleotides: TGTGCCAGTACTAGGGTAAAGACTGAAGCTTTCTTT.

The chain combines TRBV3-1 (or the pseudogene TRBV3-2) with TRBJ2-3; possible D gene TRBD2, 5 bases. Trimming took off 2 bases at V and 4 bases at J, with 10 bases between the two ends. The CDR3 has 14 residues. Germline V lookup: CDR1 LGHDT, CDR2 YNNKEL (reference sequence). DNA for the CDR3: TGTGCCAGCAGCCAATTTGAGGGCCCAGATACGCAGTATTTT. Its translation: CASSQFEGPDTQYF.

The V gene is TRBV15, the J gene TRBJ2-5; the D gene is possibly TRBD1 (6 bases). Germline CDR1 reads LNHNV; CDR2 reads YYDKDF (reference sequence). CDR3 size: 16 residues. V lost 1 base and J 0 bases, leaving 12 bases between the germline ends. The CDR3 DNA sequence: TGTGCCACCAGCAGAGCCGGACAGTTTTACCAAGAGACCCAGTACTTC. Its protein product is CATSRAGQFYQETQYF.

This clone was picked up one time. The J gene is TRBJ2-2, the V gene TRBV9; weak D call: TRBD1 (5 bases). V lost 0 bases, J lost 1 base, and 10 bases lay in between. Germline V CDR1 and CDR2: SGDLS, YYNGEE. The CDR3 length is 16 residues. The CDR3 is CASSVVKGRNTGELFF. CDR3 DNA: TGTGCCAGCAGCGTAGTTAAGGGGCGGAACACCGGGGAGCTGTTTTTT.

The chain uses TRBV19 and TRBJ1-1; D unclear. Germline-derived CDR1 and CDR2 are LNHDA and SQIVND (reference sequence). Trimming took 8 bases from V and 0 from J, leaving 10 bases between them. This CDR3 region has 13 residues. CDR3 sequence reads: CASRQSLNTEAFF. The CDR3 nucleotides read TGTGCCAGTCGACAATCCCTGAACACTGAAGCTTTCTTT. The variable domain in full, with the rest retrieved from reference TRBV19 and TRBJ1-1, is DGGITQSPKYLFRKEGQNVTLSCEQNLNHDAMYWYRQDPGQGLRLIYYSQIVNDFQKGDIAEGYSVSREKKESFPLTVTSAQKNPTAFYLCASRQSLNTEAFFGQGTRLTVV.

This chain uses TRBV6-5 with TRBJ2-7; 7 bases are a match to TRBD1. The CDR3 contains 16 residues. CDR1 MNHEY and CDR2 SVGAGI come from the germline V gene. With V trimmed by 3 bases and J by 0 bases, 8 bases remained unmatched. The CDR3 bases are TGTGCCAGCAGTTATGGGACAGAGCTTAGCTCCTACGAGCAGTACTTC. This codes for CASSYGTELSSYEQYF.

The genes are TRBV29-1 and TRBJ2-5, with TRBD2 matching over 13 bases. CDR1 SQVTM and CDR2 ANQGSEA come from the germline V gene. This CDR3 is built from 15 residues. V lost 5 bases and J lost 0; bases outside the gene matches: 3. DNA for the CDR3: TGCAGCGTTATCACTAGCGGGGGGGACCAAGAGACCCAGTACTTC. Encoded protein: CSVITSGGDQETQYF.

This clone has more than one count but fewer than ten. The V gene is TRBV21-1, the J gene TRBJ1-5; no check of the table's D call, TRBD1, against the DNA was made. TRBV21-1 corresponds to a pseudogene. CDR3 length: 20 amino acids. CDR3 sequence reads: CASSRRLPGQRIYSNQPQHF. As DNA, the CDR3 is TGTGCCAGCAGCCGGCGCCTTCCGGGACAGAGAATTTATAGCAATCAGCCCCAGCATTTT.

The V call is TRBV6-5, the J call TRBJ1-1; no clear D gene. Germline V gene sequence: CDR1 MNHEY, CDR2 SVGAGI. The length of the CDR3 is 13 residues. The V end was cut by 6 bases, the J end by 0 bases, with 8 bases between. The CDR3 nucleotides read TGTGCCAGCAGCTTGGGCCTGAACACTGAAGCTTTCTTT. Amino acids: CASSLGLNTEAFF.

This chain joins TRBV6-5 and TRBJ2-7, with 8 bases identical to TRBD2. Losses at the gene ends were 2 bases for V and 2 bases for J; bases not matched to a gene: 5. CDR1 MNHEY and CDR2 SVGAGI come from the germline V gene. The length of the CDR3 is 15 residues. The CDR3 sequence: CASSYALAGTYEQYF. In DNA, the CDR3 is TGTGCCAGCAGTTACGCGCTAGCGGGTACCTACGAGCAGTACTTC.

This sequence joins TRBV19 and TRBJ2-5, with TRBD2 identical over 9 bases. The length of the CDR3 is 15 residues. The V gene's germline CDR1 is LNHDA and CDR2 SQIVND (reference sequence). Losses at the gene ends were 7 bases for V and 4 bases for J; bases not matched to a gene: 10. CDR3 in amino acids: CASTVTRGGGETQYF. The CDR3 DNA reads as TGTGCCAGTACCGTAACTCGCGGGGGGGGAGAGACCCAGTACTTC.

The chain recombines TRBV19 with TRBJ2-2, with TRBD1 matching 11 bases. The germline V gene encodes CDR1 LNHDA and CDR2 SQIVND (reference sequence). The CDR3 length is 16 residues. V lost 5 bases and J lost 3; bases outside the gene matches: 5. CDR3 protein: CASSSGTGGYTGELFF. In DNA form, the CDR3 reads TGTGCCAGTAGTTCGGGGACAGGGGGATACACCGGGGAGCTGTTTTTT.

The chain employs TRBV19 and TRBJ2-5, with TRBD2 identical over 9 bases. Germline trimming cut 9 bases from V and 0 bases from J; bases unmatched to any gene: 8. This CDR3 contains 15 residues. Germline V gene data show CDR1 as LNHDA and CDR2 as SQIVND (reference sequence). The CDR3 DNA reads as TGTGCCAGCCGGACTAGCGCGGTACACCAAGAGACCCAGTACTTC. Amino acid sequence: CASRTSAVHQETQYF.

The chain is built from TRBV7-9 and TRBJ2-2, with a weak D call TRBD1 (5 bases). V lost 2 bases, J lost 2 bases, and 9 bases lay in between. CDR3 size: 15 residues. CDR1 and CDR2 from the germline V gene are SEHNR and FQNEAQ (reference sequence). CDR3 protein: CASSLQTDNTGELFF. DNA of the CDR3: TGTGCCAGCAGCTTACAGACAGATAACACCGGGGAGCTGTTTTTT.

J is TRBJ2-4 and V is TRBV10-1; 8 nucleotides line up with TRBD1. Germline CDR1 and CDR2: WNHNN and SYGVQD (reference sequence). Trimming removed 5 bases from V and 6 bases from J; junction bases left unmatched: 9. The CDR3 spans 15 residues. In DNA form, the CDR3 reads TGCGCCAGCAGTTCGACCAGGGGGCAAAGAAACATTCAGTACTTC. It is translated as CASSSTRGQRNIQYF.

In this sample, this clone turned up once. The chain recombines TRBV19 with TRBJ1-4; 8 nucleotides match TRBD1. Germline CDR1 and CDR2: LNHDA and SQIVND (reference sequence). V was pared by 5 bases and J by 7 bases, with 6 bases of the junction left unmatched. CDR3 length equals 14 residues. In DNA form, the CDR3 reads TGTGCCAGTAGTTTGACAGGGGTACGTGAAAAACTGTTTTTT. It specifies CASSLTGVREKLFF.

The chain employs TRBV19 and TRBJ1-2, with D perhaps matching TRBD1 (5 bases). The V end lost 8 bases, the J end lost 1 base, and 20 bases lay between the germline ends. Per germline, CDR1 LNHDA and CDR2 SQIVND (reference sequence). This CDR3 is built from 16 residues. CDR3: CASRDPAGNNNYGYTF. For the CDR3, the DNA is TGTGCCAGTCGTGACCCGGCAGGGAACAATAACTATGGCTACACCTTC.